These 30 T cell receptor beta chains were all obtained from the same sample, sequenced in a study of cytomegalovirus exposure and HLA in healthy donors. Both 60 Vbeta primers and 13 Jbeta primers went into the PCR. Profiling relied on immunoSEQ multiplex PCR, and the TCRdb table lists in-frame clones only, not all of them. This sample carries roughly 240,000 clones, roughly 81% of them seen once, and the ten largest clones take 0.24%. The sequencing input was PBMCs. Every receptor here comes from a girl aged 2-15 years in good health and CMV-seronegative.

V is TRBV5-1 and J is TRBJ2-5, with TRBD1 matching 8 bases. Losses at the gene ends were 0 bases for V and 7 bases for J; bases not matched to a gene: 5. The CDR3 is made up of 14 amino acids. Germline CDR1 is SGHRS and CDR2 is YFSETQ. DNA of the CDR3: TGCGCCAGCAGCTTGGGGCAGGGGGCGGGGACCCAGTACTTC. Its protein product is CASSLGQGAGTQYF.

The chain couples TRBV5-6 to TRBJ2-7, with 8 bases identical to TRBD2. From germline, CDR1 is SGHDT and CDR2 YYEEEE. CDR3 size: 15 residues. Unmatched junction bases numbered 9, after V lost 5 bases and J lost 2 bases. The CDR3 sequence is CASSFGGAGAYEQYF. The CDR3 bases are TGTGCCAGCAGTTTCGGGGGGGCAGGCGCCTACGAGCAGTACTTC.

This chain links TRBV19 with TRBJ1-4; 7 bases line up with TRBD1. Trimming at V came to 6 bases and at J to 5 bases, leaving 6 bases not matched to a gene. The CDR3 length is 14 residues. Germline CDR1 and CDR2: LNHDA and SQIVND (reference sequence). The CDR3 DNA follows: TGTGCCAGTAGGGAACAGGGGTTAAATGAAAAACTGTTTTTT. Amino acid sequence: CASREQGLNEKLFF.

This clone was counted only a few times. The rearrangement joins TRBV30 to TRBJ2-3; 10 positions agree with TRBD2. Trimming took 2 bases from V and 4 from J; bases not matched to a gene: 9. The CDR3 is 16 amino acids. Germline CDR1 is GTSNPN and CDR2 is SVGIG (reference sequence). CDR3 coding DNA: TGTGCCTGGAGTATGGGAGCGGGGGGGTCCTCAGATACGCAGTATTTT. Translated: CAWSMGAGGSSDTQYF.

This clone was counted once. This sequence joins TRBV10-3 and TRBJ2-3; no definite D call. This CDR3 is built from 13 residues. Germline loops: CDR1 ENHRY, CDR2 SYGVKD. The V gene lost 7 bases and the J gene lost 5 bases, with 13 bases spanning the gap. CDR3 in amino acids: CAITQLPGDTQYF. CDR3 DNA sequence: TGTGCCATCACACAACTTCCGGGAGATACGCAGTATTTT.

This clone was recorded once. CDR3 bases: TGTGCCAGCTCCGGGACAGGAGACTACGAGCAGTACTTC. Protein sequence: CASSGTGDYEQYF. The chain employs TRBV2 and TRBJ2-5; 8 bases map to TRBD1. The better agreement between TRBJ2-7 and the DNA end casts doubt on the J call. This CDR3 contains 13 residues. The germline gives CDR1 SNHLY, CDR2 FYNNEI.

Details on this clone: The sample holds other DNA sequences that translate to the same CDR3. The chain employs TRBV6-6 and TRBJ1-1; 8 bases align to TRBD1. Germline loops: CDR1 MNHNY, CDR2 SVGAGI (reference sequence). Trimming cost V 0 bases and J 4 bases; bases outside gene matches: 1. The CDR3 extends over 14 amino acids. CDR3 protein: CASSYSDRGTEAFF. The CDR3 coding sequence is TGTGCCAGCAGTTACTCTGACAGGGGCACTGAAGCTTTCTTT.

This clone was observed a few times. In DNA form, the CDR3 reads TGTGCCAGCAGCCCCGGACTAGCGGGGTACCAAGAGACCCAGTACTTC. This sequence encodes CASSPGLAGYQETQYF. The chain couples TRBV11-2 to TRBJ2-5, with 12 nucleotides matching TRBD2. This CDR3 is 16 amino acids long. CDR1 is SGHAT, CDR2 FQNNGV, per germline. The ends lost 5 bases at V and 0 bases at J; junction bases unmatched: 4. Using reference TRBV11-2 and TRBJ2-5 for the parts outside the CDR3, the full variable domain is EAGVAQSPRYKIIEKRQSVAFWCNPISGHATLYWYQQILGQGPKLLIQFQNNGVVDDSQLPKDRFSAERLKGVDSTLKIQPAKLEDSAVYLCASSPGLAGYQETQYFGPGTRLLVL.

The chain uses TRBV6-6 and TRBJ1-1; TRBD1 is a possible D gene (5 bases). CDR3 length: 15 residues. Germline V gives CDR1 MNHNY, CDR2 SVGAGI (reference sequence). V shed 0 bases and J shed 3 bases, with 11 bases lying between them. The CDR3 DNA follows: TGTGCCAGCAGTTACTCGTCAGGGCTGCACACTGAAGCTTTCTTT. This sequence encodes CASSYSSGLHTEAFF.

This clone was detected only once. The V call is TRBV2, the J call TRBJ1-2, with 8 positions matching TRBD1. This CDR3 has 19 residues. Losses at the gene ends were 6 bases for V and 4 bases for J; bases not matched to a gene: 22. Germline V CDR1 and CDR2: SNHLY, FYNNEI. In DNA form, the CDR3 reads TGTGCCAGCAGGGACCTAAAGACAGGGGCATCCGCTACCCCCTATGGCTACACCTTC. Its protein is CASRDLKTGASATPYGYTF. Full variable domain (rest looked up from reference TRBV2 and TRBJ1-2): EPEVTQTPSHQVTQMGQEVILRCVPISNHLYFYWYRQILGQKVEFLVSFYNNEISEKSEIFDDQFSVERPDGSNFTLKIRSTKLEDSAMYFCASRDLKTGASATPYGYTFGSGTRLTVV.

The chain links TRBV6-1 to TRBJ2-5; 8 bases match TRBD1. From germline, CDR1 is MNHNS and CDR2 SASEGT. Trimming removed 4 bases from V and 5 bases from J; junction bases left unmatched: 12. The CDR3 covers 16 residues. The CDR3 nucleotides read TGTGCCAGCAGTGCTTACAAGGCAGGGGGCGCGGAGACCCAGTACTTC. Amino acid sequence: CASSAYKAGGAETQYF.

This chain links TRBV27 with TRBJ1-1, with D possibly being TRBD1 (5 bases). Between the trimmed V and J ends, which lost 4 bases and 1 base, there was a span of 10 bases. Germline assignment: CDR1 MNHEY and CDR2 SMNVEV (reference sequence). The CDR3 consists of 14 residues. The CDR3 loop reads CASSSRQQNTEAFF. The CDR3, as DNA: TGTGCCAGCAGTTCGCGACAGCAGAACACTGAAGCTTTCTTT.

The chain uses TRBV25-1 and TRBJ1-6; weak D call: TRBD1 (6 bases). There are 15 residues in the CDR3. CDR1 and CDR2 (germline): MGHDK, SYGVNS. V lost 5 bases, J lost 6 bases, and 14 bases lay in between. DNA of the CDR3: TGTGCCAGCAGTATCGGACAGTCGGGTAATTCACCCCTCCACTTT. Translation: CASSIGQSGNSPLHF. Using reference TRBV25-1 and TRBJ1-6 for the parts outside the CDR3, the full variable domain is EADIYQTPRYLVIGTGKKITLECSQTMGHDKMYWYQQDPGMELHLIHYSYGVNSTEKGDLSSESTVSRIRTEHFPLTLESARPSHTSQYLCASSIGQSGNSPLHFGNGTRLTVT.

The rearrangement uses TRBV4-1 and TRBJ1-2, with 8 bases lining up with TRBD1. CDR1 and CDR2 (germline): MGHRA, YSYEKL. CDR3 size: 15 residues. Trimming cost V 6 bases and J 3 bases; bases outside gene matches: 9. The CDR3 here is CASRPQGAADYGYTF. The CDR3 DNA is TGCGCCAGCAGACCTCAGGGGGCTGCAGACTATGGCTACACCTTC.

This CDR3 is CASRPSGVHEQYF. The CDR3 bases are TGTGCCAGCAGACCTAGCGGGGTTCACGAGCAGTACTTC. The chain couples TRBV6-5 to TRBJ2-7; 9 bases agree with TRBD2. The V gene's germline CDR1 is MNHEY and CDR2 SVGAGI. V dropped 6 bases and J dropped 5; count of bases not matched to a gene: 5. The CDR3 contains 13 residues.

This chain links TRBV7-9 with TRBJ2-3; D gene unclear. CDR3 size: 15 residues. Germline CDR1 is SEHNR and CDR2 is FQNEAQ (reference sequence). Trimming pared 4 bases from V and 0 bases from J, leaving 11 bases between. The CDR3 spells CASSSTISSTDTQYF. The CDR3 DNA sequence: TGTGCCAGCAGCTCGACAATTTCTAGCACAGATACGCAGTATTTT. The whole variable domain, filled in from reference TRBV7-9 and TRBJ2-3, reads DTGVSQNPRHKITKRGQNVTFRCDPISEHNRLYWYRQTLGQGPEFLTYFQNEAQLEKSRLLSDRFSAERPKGSFSTLEIQRTEQGDSAMYLCASSSTISSTDTQYFGPGTRLTVL.

The V call is TRBV5-1, the J call TRBJ1-1, with 7 bases lining up with TRBD1. Trimming took 1 base from V and 0 from J; bases not matched to a gene: 6. This CDR3 spans 16 amino acids. Germline V CDR1 and CDR2: SGHRS, YFSETQ. The CDR3 coding sequence is TGCGCCAGCAGCTTGTGGGACAGACAGTTGAACACTGAAGCTTTCTTT. Protein sequence: CASSLWDRQLNTEAFF.

V usage is TRBV6-1 and J usage is TRBJ1-6, with D possibly TRBD1 on 6 matching bases. The CDR3 contains 14 residues. In germline, CDR1 is MNHNS, CDR2 SASEGT. V shed 2 bases and J shed 8 bases, with 10 bases lying between them. CDR3: CASSEKGGDSPLHF. CDR3 bases: TGTGCCAGCAGTGAAAAAGGGGGGGATTCACCCCTCCACTTT.

This clone was recorded only once. The chain couples TRBV27 to TRBJ2-2, with 11 bases that match TRBD2. The CDR3 has 16 amino acids. Losses at the gene ends were 5 bases for V and 7 bases for J; bases not matched to a gene: 9. The V gene's germline CDR1 is MNHEY and CDR2 SMNVEV (reference sequence). The CDR3 coding sequence is TGTGCCAGCAGTCGGACACTAGCGGGAGCAGTCGGGGAGCTGTTTTTT. This gives the protein CASSRTLAGAVGELFF.

J is TRBJ2-7 and V is TRBV30; 13 nucleotides match TRBD2. CDR3 size: 17 residues. CDR1 is GTSNPN, CDR2 SVGIG, per germline (reference sequence). After removal of 0 bases from V and 0 bases from J, the junction contained 5 bases not matched to a gene. The CDR3 nucleotides are TGTGCCTGGAGTGTAATAAGGACTAGCGGGGGCTCCTACGAGCAGTACTTC. It specifies CAWSVIRTSGGSYEQYF.

The V call is TRBV6-5, the J call TRBJ1-6; TRBD1 is a possible D gene (5 bases). The CDR3 is 13 amino acids. Germline V gene lookup returns CDR1 MNHEY and CDR2 SVGAGI. The ends were cut back, 6 bases at V and 8 bases at J, with 11 bases in the middle. This CDR3 is CASSGTVYSPLHF. CDR3 nucleotides: TGTGCCAGCAGCGGGACTGTCTATTCACCCCTCCACTTT.

The chain uses TRBV7-2 and TRBJ2-7; TRBD2 matches 15 bases. Trimming at V came to 5 bases and at J to 6 bases, leaving 8 bases not matched to a gene. The CDR3 has 16 amino acids. Germline loops: CDR1 SGHTA, CDR2 FQGNSA. CDR3 bases: TGTGCCAGCAGCCCCTCGGGACTAGCGGGAGGTCCCGAGCAGTACTTC. It translates to CASSPSGLAGGPEQYF. Filled out from reference TRBV7-2 and TRBJ2-7, the complete variable domain reads GAGVSQSPSNKVTEKGKDVELRCDPISGHTALYWYRQSLGQGLEFLIYFQGNSAPDKSGLPSDRFSAERTGGSVSTLTIQRTQQEDSAVYLCASSPSGLAGGPEQYFGPGTRLTVT.

The V gene is TRBV5-1, the J gene TRBJ2-3; D might be TRBD1 (6 bases). The CDR3 has 15 residues. Per germline, CDR1 SGHRS and CDR2 YFSETQ. V lost 1 base and J 0 bases, leaving 9 bases between the germline ends. The CDR3 nucleotides read TGCGCCAGCAGCTTGAGGGACAAGAGCACAGATACGCAGTATTTT. Protein sequence: CASSLRDKSTDTQYF.

In its sample, this clone was seen a few times. The chain couples TRBV5-6 to TRBJ2-4, with TRBD1 as a possible D gene (6 bases). This CDR3 comprises 16 residues. With 2 bases removed from V and 0 bases from J, the gap between germline ends came to 12 bases. Germline V lookup: CDR1 SGHDT, CDR2 YYEEEE. CDR3 region: CASSLGQRLAKNIQYF. CDR3 in DNA: TGTGCCAGCAGCTTAGGACAGAGACTAGCCAAAAACATTCAGTACTTC.

The rearrangement links TRBV20-1 to TRBJ2-5; 7 bases agree with TRBD2. CDR1 and CDR2 (germline): DFQATT, SNEGSKA (reference sequence). V lost 7 bases to trimming and J lost 1 base; unmatched junction nucleotides: 0. The CDR3 totals 11 residues. The CDR3 here is CSGGGQETQYF. The CDR3 DNA sequence: TGCAGTGGCGGGGGCCAAGAGACCCAGTACTTC.

The gene calls are TRBV5-1 and TRBJ1-5, with D unclear. Germline CDR1 reads SGHRS; CDR2 reads YFSETQ. CDR3 length: 14 amino acids. Deletions cut 4 bases from V and 3 bases from J, with 11 bases between. CDR3 DNA sequence: TGCGCCAGCAGCCTAGACCCGGCCAATCAGCCCCAGCATTTT. Protein product: CASSLDPANQPQHF. Full variable domain (missing parts from reference TRBV5-1 and TRBJ1-5): KAGVTQTPRYLIKTRGQQVTLSCSPISGHRSVSWYQQTPGQGLQFLFEYFSETQRNKGNFPGRFSGRQFSNSRSEMNVSTLELGDSALYLCASSLDPANQPQHFGDGTRLSIL.

This chain joins TRBV6-5 and TRBJ2-7; TRBD1 matches at 7 bases. In germline, CDR1 is MNHEY, CDR2 SVGAGI. There are 14 residues in the CDR3. V gave up 7 bases and J gave up 2 bases; unmatched junction bases: 8. The CDR3 DNA sequence: TGTGCCAGCACCCGACGACAGGGACCCTACGAGCAGTACTTC. Residues: CASTRRQGPYEQYF.

The table lists this clone with a few counts. The V and J genes are TRBV2 and TRBJ2-3; D is perhaps TRBD1 (5 bases). The germline CDR1 and CDR2 sequences are SNHLY and FYNNEI. The CDR3 consists of 13 residues. Trimming took 9 bases from V and 1 from J, leaving 11 bases between them. The CDR3 DNA is TGTGCCAGTGCGATAGGGGGCACAGATACGCAGTATTTT. Its translation: CASAIGGTDTQYF.

This rearrangement joins TRBV19 to TRBJ1-1; D possibly corresponds to TRBD1 (5 bases). Germline lookup yields CDR1 LNHDA and CDR2 SQIVND (reference sequence). Trimming took 2 bases from V and 8 from J, leaving 15 bases between them. This CDR3 is 14 amino acids long. CDR3 sequence (DNA): TGTGCCAGTAGTATATCGGGAGGGGCGGTAGAAGCTTTCTTT. Translated, it gives CASSISGGAVEAFF.

The chain's CDR3 is CASSLGTGYTEAFF. The CDR3 DNA sequence: TGTGCCAGCAGCTTAGGGACAGGGTACACTGAAGCTTTCTTT. V is TRBV7-8 and J is TRBJ1-1; 8 bases agree with TRBD1. CDR1 is SGHVS and CDR2 is FQNEAQ in the germline V gene. V shed 1 base and J 3 bases; nucleotides not matched to a gene: 1. This CDR3 has 14 residues.